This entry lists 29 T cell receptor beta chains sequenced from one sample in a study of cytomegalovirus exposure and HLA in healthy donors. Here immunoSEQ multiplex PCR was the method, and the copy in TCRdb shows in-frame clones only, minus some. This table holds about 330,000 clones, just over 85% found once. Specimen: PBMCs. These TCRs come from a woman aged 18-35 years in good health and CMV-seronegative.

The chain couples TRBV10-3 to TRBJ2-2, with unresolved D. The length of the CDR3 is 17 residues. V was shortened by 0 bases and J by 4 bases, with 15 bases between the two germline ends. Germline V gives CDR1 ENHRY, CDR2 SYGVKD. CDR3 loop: CAISESRVLQGTGELFF. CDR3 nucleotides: TGTGCCATCAGTGAGTCTCGGGTGTTGCAAGGCACCGGGGAGCTGTTTTTT.

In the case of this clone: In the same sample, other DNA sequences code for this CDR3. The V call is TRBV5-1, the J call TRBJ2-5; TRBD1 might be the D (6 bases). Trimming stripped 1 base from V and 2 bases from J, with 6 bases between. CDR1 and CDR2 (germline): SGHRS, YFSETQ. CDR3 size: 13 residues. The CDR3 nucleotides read TGCGCCAGCAGCTTGAGGGGGCAAGAGACCCAGTACTTC. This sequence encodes CASSLRGQETQYF.

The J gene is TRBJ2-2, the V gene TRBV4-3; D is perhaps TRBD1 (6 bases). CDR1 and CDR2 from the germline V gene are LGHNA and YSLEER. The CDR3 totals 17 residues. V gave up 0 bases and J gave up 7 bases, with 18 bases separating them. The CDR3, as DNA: TGCGCCAGCAGCCAAGAAGGTCAGGGGCGCGGTGGCGGGGAGCTGTTTTTT. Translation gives CASSQEGQGRGGGELFF.

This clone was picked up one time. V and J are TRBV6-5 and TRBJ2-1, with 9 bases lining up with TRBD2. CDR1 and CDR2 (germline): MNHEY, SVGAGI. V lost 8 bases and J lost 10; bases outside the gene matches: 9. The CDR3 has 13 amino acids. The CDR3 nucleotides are TGTGCCAGCCGCCGCGGGAGGGCCGAAGAGCAGTTCTTC. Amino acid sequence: CASRRGRAEEQFF.

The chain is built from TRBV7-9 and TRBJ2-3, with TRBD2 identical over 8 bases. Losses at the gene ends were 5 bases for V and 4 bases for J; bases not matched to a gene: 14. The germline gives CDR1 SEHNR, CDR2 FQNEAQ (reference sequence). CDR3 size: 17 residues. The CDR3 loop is CASSPPGSGASSDTQYF. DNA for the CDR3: TGTGCCAGCAGCCCCCCGGGTAGCGGGGCTTCTTCAGATACGCAGTATTTT.

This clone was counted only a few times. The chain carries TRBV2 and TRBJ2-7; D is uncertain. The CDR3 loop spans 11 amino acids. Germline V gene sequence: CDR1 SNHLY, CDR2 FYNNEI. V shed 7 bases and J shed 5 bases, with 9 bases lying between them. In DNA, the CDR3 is TGTGCCAGCACAATACAAAACGAGCAGTACTTC. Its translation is CASTIQNEQYF.

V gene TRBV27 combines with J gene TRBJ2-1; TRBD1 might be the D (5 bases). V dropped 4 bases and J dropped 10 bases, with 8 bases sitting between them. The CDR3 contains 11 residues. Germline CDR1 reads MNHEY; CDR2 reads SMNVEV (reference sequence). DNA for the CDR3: TGTGCCAGCAGTTCCCGACAGGAGCAGTTCTTC. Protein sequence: CASSSRQEQFF.

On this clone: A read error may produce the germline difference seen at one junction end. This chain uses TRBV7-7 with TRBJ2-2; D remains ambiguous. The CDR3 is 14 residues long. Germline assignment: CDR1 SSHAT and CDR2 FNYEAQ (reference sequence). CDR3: CASSFSPNTGELFF. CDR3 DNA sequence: TGTGCTAGCAGCTTTAGCCCGAACACCGGGGAGCTGTTTTTT.

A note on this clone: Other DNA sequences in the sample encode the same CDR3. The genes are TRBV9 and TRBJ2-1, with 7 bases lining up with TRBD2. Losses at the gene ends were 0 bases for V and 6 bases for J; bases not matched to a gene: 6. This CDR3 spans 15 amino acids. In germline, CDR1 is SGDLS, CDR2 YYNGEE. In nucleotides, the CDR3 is TGTGCCAGCAGCGTAGTGGCGGGAGTCCGCAATGAGCAGTTCTTC. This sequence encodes CASSVVAGVRNEQFF.

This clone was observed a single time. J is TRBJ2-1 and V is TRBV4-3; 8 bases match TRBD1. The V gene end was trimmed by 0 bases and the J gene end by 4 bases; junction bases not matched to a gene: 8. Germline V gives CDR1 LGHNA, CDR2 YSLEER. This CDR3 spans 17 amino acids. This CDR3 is CASSQDRQGALYNEQFF. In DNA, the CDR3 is TGCGCCAGCAGCCAAGATAGGCAGGGGGCTCTATACAATGAGCAGTTCTTC.

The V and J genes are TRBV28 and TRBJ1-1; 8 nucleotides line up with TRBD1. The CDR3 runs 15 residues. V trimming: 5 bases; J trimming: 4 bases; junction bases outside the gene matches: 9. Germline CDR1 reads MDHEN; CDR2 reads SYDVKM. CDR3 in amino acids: CASSPPQGAFTEAFF. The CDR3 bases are TGTGCCAGCAGTCCCCCCCAGGGGGCATTCACTGAAGCTTTCTTT.

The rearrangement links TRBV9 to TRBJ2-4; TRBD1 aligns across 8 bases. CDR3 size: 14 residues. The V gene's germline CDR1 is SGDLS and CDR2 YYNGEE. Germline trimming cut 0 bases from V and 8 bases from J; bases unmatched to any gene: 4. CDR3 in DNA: TGTGCCAGCAGCGTAGGGCAGGGGGCTGACATTCAGTACTTC. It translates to CASSVGQGADIQYF.

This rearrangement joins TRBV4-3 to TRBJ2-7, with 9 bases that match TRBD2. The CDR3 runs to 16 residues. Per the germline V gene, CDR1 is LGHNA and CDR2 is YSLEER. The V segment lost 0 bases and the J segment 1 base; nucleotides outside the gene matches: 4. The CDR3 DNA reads TGCGCCAGCAGCCAAGATGGGCTAGCGGGGTCCTACGAGCAGTACTTC. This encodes CASSQDGLAGSYEQYF.

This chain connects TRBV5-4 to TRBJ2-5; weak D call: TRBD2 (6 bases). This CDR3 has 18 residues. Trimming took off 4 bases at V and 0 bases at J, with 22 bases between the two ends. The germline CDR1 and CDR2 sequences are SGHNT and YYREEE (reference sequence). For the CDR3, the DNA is TGTGCCAGCAGCGGGGACTTGGGCGCAATAGGGGACCAAGAGACCCAGTACTTC. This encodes CASSGDLGAIGDQETQYF. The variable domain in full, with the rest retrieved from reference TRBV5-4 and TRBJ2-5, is ETGVTQSPTHLIKTRGQQVTLRCSSQSGHNTVSWYQQALGQGPQFIFQYYREEENGRGNFPPRFSGLQFPNYSSELNVNALELDDSALYLCASSGDLGAIGDQETQYFGPGTRLLVL.

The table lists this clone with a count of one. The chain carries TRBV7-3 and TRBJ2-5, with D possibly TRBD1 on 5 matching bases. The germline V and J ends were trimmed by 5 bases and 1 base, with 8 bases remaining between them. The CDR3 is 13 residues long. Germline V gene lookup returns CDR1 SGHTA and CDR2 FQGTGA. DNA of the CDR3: TGTGCCAGCAGCCCGACAGTCCAAGAGACCCAGTACTTC. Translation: CASSPTVQETQYF. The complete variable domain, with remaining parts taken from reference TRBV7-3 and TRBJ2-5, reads GAGVSQTPSNKVTEKGKYVELRCDPISGHTALYWYRQSLGQGPEFLIYFQGTGAADDSGLPNDRFFAVRPEGSVSTLKIQRTERGDSAVYLCASSPTVQETQYFGPGTRLLVL.

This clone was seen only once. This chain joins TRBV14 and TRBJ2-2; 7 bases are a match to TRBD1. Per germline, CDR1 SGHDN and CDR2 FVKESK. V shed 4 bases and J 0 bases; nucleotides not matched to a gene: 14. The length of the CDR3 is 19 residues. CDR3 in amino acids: CASSRGRGFSKANTGELFF. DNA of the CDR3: TGTGCCAGCAGCCGGGGCAGGGGGTTCAGTAAGGCGAACACCGGGGAGCTGTTTTTT.

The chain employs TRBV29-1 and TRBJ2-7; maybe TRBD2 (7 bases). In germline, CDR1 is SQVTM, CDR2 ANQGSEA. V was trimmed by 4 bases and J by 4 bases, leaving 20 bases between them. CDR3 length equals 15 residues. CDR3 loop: CSVVLGGGVTYEQYF. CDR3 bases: TGCAGCGTTGTATTGGGAGGGGGAGTTACTTACGAGCAGTACTTC.

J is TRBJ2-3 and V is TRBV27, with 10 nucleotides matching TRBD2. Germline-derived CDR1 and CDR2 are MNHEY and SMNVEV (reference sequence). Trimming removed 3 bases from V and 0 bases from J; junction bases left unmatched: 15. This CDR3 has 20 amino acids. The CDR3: CASSFSPGLARHPSTDTQYF. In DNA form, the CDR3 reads TGTGCCAGCAGTTTCTCCCCGGGACTAGCGCGGCACCCTAGCACAGATACGCAGTATTTT.

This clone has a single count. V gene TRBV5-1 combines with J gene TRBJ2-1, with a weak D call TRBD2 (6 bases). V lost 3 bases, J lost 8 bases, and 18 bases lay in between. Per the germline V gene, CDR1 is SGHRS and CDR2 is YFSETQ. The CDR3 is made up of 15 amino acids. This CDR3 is CASSSSGERVDEQFF. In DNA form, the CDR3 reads TGCGCCAGCAGCTCTTCGGGGGAGAGGGTGGATGAGCAGTTCTTC.

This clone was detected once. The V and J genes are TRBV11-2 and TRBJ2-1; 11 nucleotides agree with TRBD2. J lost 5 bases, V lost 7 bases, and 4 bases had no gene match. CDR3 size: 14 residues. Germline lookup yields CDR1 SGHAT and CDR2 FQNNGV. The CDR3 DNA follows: TGTGCCAGCAACACACTAGCGGGAGACAATGAGCAGTTCTTC. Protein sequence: CASNTLAGDNEQFF. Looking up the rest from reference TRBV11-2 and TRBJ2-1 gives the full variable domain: EAGVAQSPRYKIIEKRQSVAFWCNPISGHATLYWYQQILGQGPKLLIQFQNNGVVDDSQLPKDRFSAERLKGVDSTLKIQPAKLEDSAVYLCASNTLAGDNEQFFGPGTRLTVL.

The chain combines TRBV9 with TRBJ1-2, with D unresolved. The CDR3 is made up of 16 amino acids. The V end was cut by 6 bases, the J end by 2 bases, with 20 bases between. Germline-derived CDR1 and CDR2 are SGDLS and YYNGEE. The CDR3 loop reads CASTARPGNLNYGYTF. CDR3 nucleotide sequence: TGTGCCAGCACAGCCCGGCCAGGAAACCTAAACTATGGCTACACCTTC.

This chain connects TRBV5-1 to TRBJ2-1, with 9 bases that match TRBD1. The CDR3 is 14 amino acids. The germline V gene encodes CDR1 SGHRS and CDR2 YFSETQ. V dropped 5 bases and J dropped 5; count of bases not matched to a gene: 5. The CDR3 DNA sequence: TGCGCCAGCAGAACAGGGGGCGGTGACAATGAGCAGTTCTTC. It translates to CASRTGGGDNEQFF. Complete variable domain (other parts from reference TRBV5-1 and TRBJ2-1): KAGVTQTPRYLIKTRGQQVTLSCSPISGHRSVSWYQQTPGQGLQFLFEYFSETQRNKGNFPGRFSGRQFSNSRSEMNVSTLELGDSALYLCASRTGGGDNEQFFGPGTRLTVL.

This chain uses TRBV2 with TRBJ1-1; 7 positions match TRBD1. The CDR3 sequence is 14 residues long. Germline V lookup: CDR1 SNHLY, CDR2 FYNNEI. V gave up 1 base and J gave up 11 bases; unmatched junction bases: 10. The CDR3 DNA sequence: TGTGCCAGCAGTGAAGGCGTGACAGGGTCCGGTGCTTTCTTT. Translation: CASSEGVTGSGAFF.

CDR3 DNA sequence: TGTGCCAGCAGTTTAGAGGCCGGAGAAGAGACCCAGTACTTC. Its protein is CASSLEAGEETQYF. The rearrangement links TRBV28 to TRBJ2-5; unclear D gene. This CDR3 is 14 amino acids long. The germline CDR1 and CDR2 sequences are MDHEN and SYDVKM. Trimming took 2 bases from V and 3 from J, leaving 10 bases between them.

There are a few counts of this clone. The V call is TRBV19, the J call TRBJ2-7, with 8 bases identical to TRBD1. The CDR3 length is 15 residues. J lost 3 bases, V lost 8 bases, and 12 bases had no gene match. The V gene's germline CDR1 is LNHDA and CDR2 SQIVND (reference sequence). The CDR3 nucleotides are TGTGCCAGTCGTACCCAGGGGACAGGCCACTACGAGCAGTACTTC. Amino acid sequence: CASRTQGTGHYEQYF.

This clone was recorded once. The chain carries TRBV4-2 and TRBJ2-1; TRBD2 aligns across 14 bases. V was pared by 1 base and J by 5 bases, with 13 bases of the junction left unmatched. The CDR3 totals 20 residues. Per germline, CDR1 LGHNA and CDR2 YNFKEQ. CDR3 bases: TGTGCCAGCAGCCAAGCGTTGGGACTAGCGGGAGAGAATCGACACAATGAGCAGTTCTTC. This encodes CASSQALGLAGENRHNEQFF.

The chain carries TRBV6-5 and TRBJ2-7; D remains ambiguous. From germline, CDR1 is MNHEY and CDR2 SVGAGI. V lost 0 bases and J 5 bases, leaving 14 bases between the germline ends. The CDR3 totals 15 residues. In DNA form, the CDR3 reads TGTGCCAGCAGTTACTCGTATGGAGAGTCCCACGAGCAGTACTTC. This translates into CASSYSYGESHEQYF.

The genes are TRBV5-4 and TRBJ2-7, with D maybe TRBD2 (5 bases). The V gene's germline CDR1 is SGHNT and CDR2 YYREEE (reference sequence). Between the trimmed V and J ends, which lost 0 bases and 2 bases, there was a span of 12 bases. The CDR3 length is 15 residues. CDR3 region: CASSLAVDLAYEQYF. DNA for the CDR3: TGTGCCAGCAGCTTGGCCGTGGACTTGGCCTACGAGCAGTACTTC.

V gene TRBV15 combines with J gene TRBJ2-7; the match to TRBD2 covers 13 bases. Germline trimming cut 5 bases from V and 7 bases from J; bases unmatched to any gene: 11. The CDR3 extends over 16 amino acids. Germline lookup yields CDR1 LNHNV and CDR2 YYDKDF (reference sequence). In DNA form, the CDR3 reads TGTGCCACCAGCGGGAAGACCGGGACTAGCGGGAAGGAGCAGTACTTC. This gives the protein CATSGKTGTSGKEQYF. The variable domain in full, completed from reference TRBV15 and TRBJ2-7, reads DAMVIQNPRYQVTQFGKPVTLSCSQTLNHNVMYWYQQKSSQAPKLLFHYYDKDFNNEADTPDNFQSRRPNTSFCFLDIRSPGLGDTAMYLCATSGKTGTSGKEQYFGPGTRLTVT.